The following is a T cell receptor (beta chain) sequence with its context. Its target is not known. These data are taken from a study of T cell responses to AZD1222 COVID-19 vaccine. Notes on the study in general: Once two AZD1222 doses were given, Spike-specific TCR breadth and depth went up.

CDR1 and CDR2 from the germline V gene are SGHRS and YFSETQ. The CDR3 loop spans 15 amino acids. The V end was cut by 6 bases, the J end by 2 bases, with 15 bases between. Sequencing was performed with immunoSEQ multiplex PCR; in TCRdb, only in-frame clones are kept and a portion is missing. Here the sample spans more than 140,000 clones, 90% to 95% being singletons. The TCR sequence derives from an adult in good health. This chain joins TRBV5-1 and TRBJ2-1; D tentatively fits TRBD1 or TRBD2 (6 bases each). The specimen was peripheral blood, collected on day 0 of MenACWY control vaccination. CDR3 sequence reads: CASTRGQTTYNEQFF. In DNA form, the CDR3 reads TGCGCCAGCACCCGGGGGCAGACAACCTACAATGAGCAGTTCTTC.